Below are 4 T cell receptor beta chains sequenced from a single sample in a study of shared clonotypes between healthy human individuals. The table came from immunoSEQ multiplex PCR; TCRdb's copy has only in-frame clones and leaves some out. The sample consists of approximately 480,000 clones, 60% to 80% of them appearing once. The material sequenced was PBMCs. The receptors were sampled from a woman between 35 and 50 years old in good health. Some clones in this sample may be carry-over from other donors' samples.

The chain combines TRBV28 with TRBJ2-1; D tentatively fits TRBD1 or TRBD2 (6 bases each). This CDR3 has 14 amino acids. Germline CDR1 MDHEN, CDR2 SYDVKM. The V and J ends lost 6 bases and 12 bases respectively, with 21 bases between them. CDR3 region: CASRATQGGGGQFF. In nucleotides, the CDR3 is TGTGCCAGCAGGGCAACACAGGGTGGAGGGGGGCAGTTCTTC.

Of note for this clone: Other DNA sequences from this sample encode an identical CDR3 as well. The gene calls are TRBV14 and TRBJ2-5; unclear D gene. This CDR3 spans 14 amino acids. The V end was cut by 0 bases, the J end by 1 base, with 6 bases between. Germline V gene data show CDR1 as SGHDN and CDR2 as FVKESK. The CDR3 sequence is CASSQDLGQETQYF. The CDR3 DNA reads TGTGCCAGCAGCCAAGATCTGGGCCAAGAGACCCAGTACTTC.

J is TRBJ2-2 and V is TRBV4-1; D is perhaps TRBD1 (6 bases). The germline V and J ends were trimmed by 8 bases and 0 bases, with 13 bases remaining between them. The CDR3 is made up of 15 amino acids. The V gene's germline CDR1 is MGHRA and CDR2 YSYEKL. The CDR3 nucleotides are TGCGCCAGCTCCTGGGGGCCGTCGAACACCGGGGAGCTGTTTTTT. As protein: CASSWGPSNTGELFF.

This clone was seen many times. V and J are TRBV27 and TRBJ2-1; 11 nucleotides line up with TRBD2. CDR1 MNHEY and CDR2 SMNVEV come from the germline V gene (reference sequence). This CDR3 is built from 15 residues. V dropped 1 base and J dropped 8; count of bases not matched to a gene: 4. The CDR3 nucleotides are TGTGCCAGCAGTTTATTAACTAGCGGGAGTCATGAGCAGTTCTTC. The encoded protein is CASSLLTSGSHEQFF.